This T cell receptor beta chain was recorded in a study of T cells after yellow fever vaccination. Background on the study: SMART-Seq v4 Ultra Low Input served to prepare low-cell-number fractions. General observations from the study: One caveat is that FACS-sorted repertoires could contain abundant clonotypes contaminating from the bulk population.

Details on this clonotype: Its cognate antigen is unknown.

Germline CDR1 LGHNA, CDR2 YSLEER. The CDR3 has 16 residues. The junction had 8 bases not matched to a gene; V was cut back by 1 base and J by 2 bases. MiXCR was run by TCRdb on the 5' RACE reads, yielding one entry per CDR3 protein. Among approximately 150,000 distinct CDR3 sequences listed, 9.3% were seen once. The receptor comes from a man aged 18 to 30 who received the YFV17D yellow fever vaccine. The chain has TRBV4-3 and TRBJ2-7, with TRBD2 identical over 7 bases. The starting material was CD8+ T cells sorted from PBMCs, obtained 45 days after the yellow fever booster vaccination. CDR3 in amino acids: CASSQAPQAGAYEQYF. CDR3 in DNA: TGCGCCAGCAGCCAAGCTCCCCAGGCGGGGGCCTACGAGCAGTACTTC.